A single sample gave rise to the 28 T cell receptor beta chains below, sequenced in a study of control samples from healthy donors and cancer patients. Sequencing used immunoSEQ multiplex PCR; TCRdb keeps in-frame clones, though not all of them. Altogether 400,000 to 450,000 clones are present, approximately 92% being singletons, with the ten largest covering more than 6%. The sample comprised PBMCs. These receptors were collected from a man between 40 and 49 years old with head and neck cancer.

The chain joins TRBV10-3 to TRBJ1-2; 10 positions agree with TRBD1. V dropped 4 bases and J dropped 3; count of bases not matched to a gene: 5. The germline V gene encodes CDR1 ENHRY and CDR2 SYGVKD. The CDR3 has 15 amino acids. The CDR3 spells CAISGTGGLDYGYTF. CDR3 bases: TGTGCCATCAGTGGGACAGGGGGGTTGGACTATGGCTACACCTTC.

V is TRBV18 and J is TRBJ1-4; D is uncertain. The CDR3 sequence is 15 residues long. Germline V lookup: CDR1 KGHSH, CDR2 LQKENI. V was pared by 3 bases and J by 7 bases, with 15 bases between. The CDR3 protein is CASSPSGLGLEKLFF. For the CDR3, the DNA is TGTGCCAGCTCACCGTCTGGTTTGGGCCTTGAAAAACTGTTTTTT.

The rearrangement links TRBV4-3 to TRBJ2-1, with D tentatively TRBD2 (6 bases). Germline V gene sequence: CDR1 LGHNA, CDR2 YSLEER. V lost 6 bases and J 6 bases, leaving 18 bases between the germline ends. This CDR3 has 15 amino acids. The CDR3 is CASSLGSFGSNEQFF. CDR3 in DNA: TGCGCCAGCAGTCTCGGGAGTTTCGGGAGCAATGAGCAGTTCTTC.

This sequence joins TRBV7-9 and TRBJ2-7; TRBD1 agrees at 8 bases. CDR3 length equals 13 residues. J lost 6 bases, V lost 5 bases, and 6 bases had no gene match. CDR1 is SEHNR and CDR2 is FQNEAQ in the germline V gene (reference sequence). This CDR3 reads CASSRGDRREQYF. DNA for the CDR3: TGTGCCAGCAGCCGAGGGGACAGGCGCGAGCAGTACTTC.

The V call is TRBV5-1, the J call TRBJ2-7; 7 positions agree with TRBD2. V lost 0 bases to trimming and J lost 0 bases; unmatched junction nucleotides: 3. Germline loops: CDR1 SGHRS, CDR2 YFSETQ. The CDR3 is 15 amino acids. This chain's CDR3 is CASSLEGGSSYEQYF. The CDR3 DNA reads as TGCGCCAGCAGCTTGGAGGGCGGGAGCTCCTACGAGCAGTACTTC.

The V gene is TRBV28, the J gene TRBJ1-5; TRBD1 matches 7 bases. Germline CDR1 MDHEN, CDR2 SYDVKM. J gave up 8 bases and V 5 bases, and 12 bases lay outside the gene matches. The CDR3 loop spans 15 amino acids. In nucleotides, the CDR3 is TGTGCCAGCAGTCGTCCATCAGGGGGGCGCGAGCCCCAGCATTTT. Translating gives CASSRPSGGREPQHF.

The V gene is TRBV5-4, the J gene TRBJ2-1; 9 nucleotides line up with TRBD1. Germline CDR1 is SGHNT and CDR2 is YYREEE (reference sequence). The length of the CDR3 is 18 residues. Trimming at V came to 4 bases and at J to 8 bases, leaving 19 bases not matched to a gene. The CDR3 here is CASSPARLPNRDRDEQFF. The CDR3, as DNA: TGTGCCAGCAGCCCGGCCAGGTTACCAAACCGGGACAGGGATGAGCAGTTCTTC.

This chain joins TRBV7-7 and TRBJ2-5; 12 bases agree with TRBD1. The germline gives CDR1 SSHAT, CDR2 FNYEAQ (reference sequence). This CDR3 contains 14 residues. The CDR3 DNA follows: TGTGCTAGCTCCCGGGACAGGGGGCTAGAGACCCAGTACTTC. Protein product: CASSRDRGLETQYF.

The chain recombines TRBV7-2 with TRBJ2-3; D unclear. The V end lost 3 bases, the J end lost 3 bases, and 4 bases lay between the germline ends. Germline values: CDR1 SGHTA, CDR2 FQGNSA. The CDR3 totals 12 residues. DNA of the CDR3: TGTGCCAGCAGCTTCGCAACAGATACGCAGTATTTT. This encodes CASSFATDTQYF.

This clone was counted between two and nine times. The V and J genes are TRBV28 and TRBJ1-6; tentatively, D is TRBD1 (6 bases). This CDR3 comprises 16 residues. Germline-derived CDR1 and CDR2 are MDHEN and SYDVKM. V shed 5 bases and J shed 7 bases, with 18 bases lying between them. CDR3 residues: CASSRSGRGANSPLHF. In nucleotides, the CDR3 is TGTGCCAGCAGTAGGAGTGGGCGGGGGGCCAATTCACCCCTCCACTTT.

The table lists this clone with a few counts. The chain is built from TRBV4-3 and TRBJ1-2; no definite D call. CDR3 length equals 15 residues. From germline, CDR1 is LGHNA and CDR2 YSLEER. V was shortened by 0 bases and J by 5 bases, with 13 bases between the two germline ends. For the CDR3, the DNA is TGCGCCAGCAGCCAAGATGTAGATTTGAGGTATGGCTACACCTTC. This codes for CASSQDVDLRYGYTF.

The rearrangement joins TRBV4-1 to TRBJ1-2, with 10 bases identical to TRBD1. Germline V gene sequence: CDR1 MGHRA, CDR2 YSYEKL. V was clipped by 4 bases and J by 2 bases; unmatched bases: 7. The CDR3 spans 16 residues. CDR3 coding DNA: TGCGCCAGCAGCCGAGGGACAGGGGAAGGAAACTATGGCTACACCTTC. Encoded protein: CASSRGTGEGNYGYTF.

This chain connects TRBV5-5 to TRBJ2-7; a possible D gene is TRBD2 (5 bases). Trimming pared 0 bases from V and 3 bases from J, leaving 13 bases between. Germline-derived CDR1 and CDR2 are SGHKS and YYEKEE (reference sequence). The CDR3 is 15 amino acids. The CDR3 coding sequence is TGTGCCAGCAGCTTGGCTCCCGGGGTCGGCTACGAGCAGTACTTC. It codes for CASSLAPGVGYEQYF.

The chain employs TRBV2 and TRBJ2-7; D is possibly TRBD2 (5 bases). Trimming shortened V by 2 bases and J by 3 bases, and 8 bases separated the two germline ends. The germline CDR1 and CDR2 sequences are SNHLY and FYNNEI. The CDR3 consists of 13 residues. DNA of the CDR3: TGTGCCAGCAGTGAACGGGAAGACTACGAGCAGTACTTC. The encoded protein is CASSEREDYEQYF.

The chain recombines TRBV3-1 (or the pseudogene TRBV3-2) with TRBJ2-3; D possibly corresponds to TRBD2 (6 bases). Germline V gene lookup returns CDR1 LGHDT and CDR2 YNNKEL (reference sequence). The V end was cut by 0 bases, the J end by 0 bases, with 16 bases between. The length of the CDR3 is 18 residues. In DNA, the CDR3 is TGTGCCAGCAGCCAAGATCCCGTAGGCGCGGGAAGCACAGATACGCAGTATTTT. Protein sequence: CASSQDPVGAGSTDTQYF.

The V call is TRBV7-5, the J call TRBJ2-1; TRBD1 is the table's D call and was not checked against the DNA. TRBV7-5 corresponds to a pseudogene. The CDR3 has 14 amino acids. In DNA, the CDR3 is TGTGCCAGCTTAAGGAGGGACAGGGCGAATGAGCAGTTCTTC. As protein: CASLRRDRANEQFF.

This chain links TRBV28 with TRBJ2-3; 10 nucleotides agree with TRBD2. V lost 2 bases to trimming and J lost 0 bases; unmatched junction nucleotides: 2. The CDR3 runs 16 residues. Germline V gene lookup returns CDR1 MDHEN and CDR2 SYDVKM. The chain's CDR3 is CASSLLTSGSTDTQYF. Here the CDR3 DNA reads TGTGCCAGCAGTTTACTGACTAGCGGGAGCACAGATACGCAGTATTTT.

This chain joins TRBV25-1 and TRBJ1-2, with 7 bases that match TRBD1. From germline, CDR1 is MGHDK and CDR2 SYGVNS. V lost 1 base to trimming and J lost 2 bases; unmatched junction nucleotides: 1. The CDR3 covers 14 residues. For the CDR3, the DNA is TGTGCCAGCAGTGAATCGGACAGGAACTATGGCTACACCTTC. It specifies CASSESDRNYGYTF.

V and J are TRBV5-1 and TRBJ2-6; D perhaps matches TRBD1 (7 bases). This CDR3 spans 17 amino acids. From germline, CDR1 is SGHRS and CDR2 YFSETQ. Deletions cut 5 bases from V and 1 base from J, with 16 bases between. CDR3 DNA sequence: TGCGCCAGCAGATCGCAGGGGGGCCTTTCTGGGGCCAACGTCCTGACTTTC. This codes for CASRSQGGLSGANVLTF.

As concerns this clone: Other DNA sequences in this specimen translate into the identical CDR3. V is TRBV7-9 and J is TRBJ1-1; D gene unclear. This CDR3 is 14 amino acids long. CDR1 is SEHNR and CDR2 is FQNEAQ in the germline V gene (reference sequence). V lost 1 base and J 0 bases, leaving 6 bases between the germline ends. CDR3: CASSLGGLNTEAFF. The DNA of the CDR3 is TGTGCCAGCAGCTTAGGAGGGTTGAACACTGAAGCTTTCTTT.

The rearrangement joins TRBV27 to TRBJ1-3; a weak D match, TRBD1 (6 bases). Germline loops: CDR1 MNHEY, CDR2 SMNVEV (reference sequence). This CDR3 spans 16 amino acids. Deletions cut 3 bases from V and 0 bases from J, with 12 bases between. The CDR3: CASSLNRASSGNTIYF. The CDR3 DNA sequence: TGTGCCAGCAGTTTGAACAGGGCGAGCTCTGGAAACACCATATATTTT.

The rearrangement uses TRBV11-2 and TRBJ1-1; D is ambiguous. The CDR3 is 12 residues long. Germline assignment: CDR1 SGHAT and CDR2 FQNNGV. V lost 2 bases, J lost 7 bases, and 8 bases lay in between. The CDR3 protein is CASSLIGFEAFF. The CDR3 region has the DNA TGTGCCAGCAGCTTAATCGGGTTTGAAGCTTTCTTT.

The V call is TRBV6-1, the J call TRBJ2-7, with no clear D. The CDR3 spans 13 residues. Trimming pared 2 bases from V and 3 bases from J, leaving 8 bases between. In germline, CDR1 is MNHNS, CDR2 SASEGT. The CDR3 bases are TGTGCCAGCAGTGAAAGGCAGAACTACGAGCAGTACTTC. It translates to CASSERQNYEQYF.

A remark on this clone: The junction and the germline gene differ at one end; a read error may be behind it. The rearrangement joins TRBV27 to TRBJ2-1; the D call may be TRBD1 or TRBD2 (5 bases each). The V gene's germline CDR1 is MNHEY and CDR2 SMNVEV (reference sequence). The CDR3 contains 11 residues. The CDR3 sequence is CASRLGEEQFF. CDR3 nucleotide sequence: TGTGCCAGCCGTTTGGGGGAAGAGCAGTTCTTC.

The V gene is TRBV5-6, the J gene TRBJ1-2; D ambiguous. The germline gives CDR1 SGHDT, CDR2 YYEEEE. This CDR3 contains 13 residues. Trimming removed 0 bases at V and 8 bases at J, with 11 bases between. The CDR3 region is CASSLDAPEGYTF. For the CDR3, the DNA is TGTGCCAGCAGCTTGGACGCCCCAGAAGGCTACACCTTC.

The CDR3, as DNA: TGTGCCAGCAGCTTAATGGCCCTAGCGGGGGGGCAGGGCACAGATACGCAGTATTTT. Translation: CASSLMALAGGQGTDTQYF. This chain uses TRBV7-3 with TRBJ2-3; 12 bases are a match to TRBD2. With 1 base clipped from V and 1 base from J, the junction kept 9 bases outside the gene matches. This CDR3 is built from 19 residues. The germline gives CDR1 SGHTA, CDR2 FQGTGA.

The V and J genes are TRBV10-3 and TRBJ2-7, with D maybe TRBD2 (6 bases). Germline loops: CDR1 ENHRY, CDR2 SYGVKD. The CDR3 spans 14 residues. Trimming stripped 4 bases from V and 2 bases from J, with 12 bases between. This CDR3 is CAISGGGAPYEQYF. CDR3 nucleotides: TGTGCCATCAGTGGGGGCGGGGCCCCCTACGAGCAGTACTTC.

The chain employs TRBV30 and TRBJ1-1; possibly TRBD1 for D (5 bases). V was shortened by 0 bases and J by 1 base, with 12 bases between the two germline ends. Germline CDR1 is GTSNPN and CDR2 is SVGIG (reference sequence). This CDR3 is built from 15 residues. The CDR3 sequence is CAWSVRGRGNTEAFF. The CDR3 nucleotides read TGTGCCTGGAGTGTAAGGGGACGCGGGAACACTGAAGCTTTCTTT.